This T cell receptor (beta chain) appears in the sequencing data of a study of CD8 T cells in Susac syndrome. Findings of the study overall: As the study acknowledged, the number of individuals who were part of its TCR sequencing and HLA analysis was relatively small.

About this clonotype: Its antigen remains unknown.

Trimming left V 3 bases short and J 3 bases short, with 14 bases between. The germline V gene has CDR1 LGHDT and CDR2 YNNKEL (reference sequence). This CDR3 region has 15 residues. RNA, at roughly 0.5 to 1 ug, was reverse transcribed with random hexamers. Amplification of TCR beta CDR3 used immunoSEQ multiplex PCR across 54 Vbeta and 13 Jbeta. TCRdb re-derived calls from the immunoSEQ multiplex PCR reads in MiXCR, one entry per CDR3 protein. This sample has 60,000 to 75,000 distinct CDR3 sequences, with about 95% found just once. Sequencing used CD8+ T cells from PBMCs. V gene TRBV3-1 combines with J gene TRBJ1-1, with D perhaps matching TRBD1 (6 bases). This receptor was taken from a human donor in good health. CDR3 loop: CASSQRTGWHTEAFF. The CDR3 coding sequence is TGTGCCAGCAGCCAGCGAACAGGGTGGCACACTGAAGCTTTCTTT. The entire variable domain, with the rest obtained from reference TRBV3-1 and TRBJ1-1, is as follows: DTAVSQTPKYLVTQMGNDKSIKCEQNLGHDTMYWYKQDSKKFLKIMFSYNNKELIINETVPNRFSPKSPDKAHLNLHINSLELGDSAVYFCASSQRTGWHTEAFFGQGTRLTVV.